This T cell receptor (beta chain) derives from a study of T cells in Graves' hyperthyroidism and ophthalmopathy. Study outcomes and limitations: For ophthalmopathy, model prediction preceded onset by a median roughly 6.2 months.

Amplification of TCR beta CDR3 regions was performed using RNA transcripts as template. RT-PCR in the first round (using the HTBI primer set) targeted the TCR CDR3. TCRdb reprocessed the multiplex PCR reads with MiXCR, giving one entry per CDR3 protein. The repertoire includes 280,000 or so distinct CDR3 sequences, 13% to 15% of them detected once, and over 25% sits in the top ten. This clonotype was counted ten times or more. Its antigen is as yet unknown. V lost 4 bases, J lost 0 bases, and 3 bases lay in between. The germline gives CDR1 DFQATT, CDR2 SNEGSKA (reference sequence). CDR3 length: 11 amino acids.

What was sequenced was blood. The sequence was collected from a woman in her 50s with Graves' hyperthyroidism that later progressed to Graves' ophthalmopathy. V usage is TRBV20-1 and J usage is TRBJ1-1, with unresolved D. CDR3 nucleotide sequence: TGCAGTGCTAAATTGAACACTGAAGCTTTCTTT. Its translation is CSAKLNTEAFF.